These 4 T cell receptor beta chains originate from one sample sequenced in a study of cytomegalovirus exposure and HLA in healthy donors (TCRdb year 2017). Library preparation used the immunoSEQ multiplex PCR assay. For the multiplex PCR, a mixture combining 60 forward primers for TCR Vbeta segments and 13 reverse primers for TCR Jbeta segments was used. TCRdb's version of the immuneACCESS table is confined to in-frame rearrangements and falls short of the full clone set. An unresolved V gene accounts for under half of the shortfall where checked; the remainder is of unknown origin. Across this sample there are 150,000 to 200,000 clones, with roughly 74% seen only once. The ten largest clones capture around 8% of the sample. Input material: PBMCs. These receptor sequences come from a middle-aged woman in good health and CMV-seropositive.

This clone occurred a few times. J is TRBJ2-7 and V is TRBV13; a possible D gene is TRBD1 (5 bases). Germline CDR1 is PRHDT and CDR2 is FYEKMQ (reference sequence). Between the trimmed V and J ends, which lost 5 bases and 0 bases, there was a span of 14 bases. The CDR3 length is 15 residues. The CDR3 protein is CASSRSRVNSYEQYF. DNA of the CDR3: TGTGCCAGCAGCCGTTCCAGGGTAAACTCCTACGAGCAGTACTTC.

This clone showed up just a few times. The gene calls are TRBV19 and TRBJ2-1, with 8 bases lining up with TRBD1. The CDR3 is 15 amino acids. V lost 5 bases and J lost 7; bases outside the gene matches: 10. From germline, CDR1 is LNHDA and CDR2 SQIVND (reference sequence). The DNA of the CDR3 is TGTGCCAGTAGTCCCCGCAGGACAGGGTTGAATGAGCAGTTCTTC. It specifies CASSPRRTGLNEQFF.

A remark on this clone: Compared with germline, one end of the junction differs, possibly owing to a read error. Here the CDR3 DNA reads TGTGCCAGCCGGGGGGGTAGCTCCGACGAGCAGTACTTC. Residues: CASRGGSSDEQYF. The genes are TRBV11-1 and TRBJ2-7, with TRBD2 matching 8 bases. CDR3 length: 13 amino acids. Germline CDR1 is SGHAT and CDR2 is FQDESV (reference sequence).

The chain recombines TRBV4-1 with TRBJ2-7; TRBD1 matches at 7 bases. Germline V gene data show CDR1 as MGHRA and CDR2 as YSYEKL. Trimming took 4 bases from V and 3 from J; bases not matched to a gene: 9. The CDR3 runs 15 residues. The CDR3 DNA reads as TGCGCCAGCAGCCCCAGACAGGGTACCAACTACGAGCAGTACTTC. Protein sequence: CASSPRQGTNYEQYF.